This T cell receptor beta chain was retrieved from a study of CD8+CD57+ T cells in acquired aplastic anemia. About the study: DNA per sorted CD4+ or CD8+ sample ranged 0.2 to 27.4 ug, averaging approximately 3.1 ug.

The use of genomic DNA as template underpinned the TCR beta VDJ and CDR3 profiling. TCRdb fed the reads into MiXCR, producing one record per CDR3 protein. This sample has hundreds of thousands of distinct CDR3 sequences; around 30% occur once, and the top ten carry less than 0.85%. This clonotype was detected only a few times. Patients who underwent sequencing had shown CD8+CD57+ cell expansion by flow cytometry. This clonotype was obtained from a human donor with aplastic anemia. Source material: sorted CD4+, CD8+, or CD8+CD57+ T cells (not recorded which) from PBMCs.

This CDR3 is CSARDISNEKLFF. CDR3 nucleotide sequence: TGCAGTGCGCGGGACATAAGTAATGAAAAACTGTTTTTT. This chain joins TRBV20-1 and TRBJ1-4; D may be TRBD1 (6 bases). Trimming stripped 6 bases from V and 4 bases from J, with 12 bases between. Germline V gene data show CDR1 as DFQATT and CDR2 as SNEGSKA (reference sequence). This CDR3 comprises 13 residues.